This TCR beta chain is from a study of blood T cells in healthy people across ages. With a J-beta primer mix and a sample-barcoded 5' primer, a second PCR ran about 6 to 11 cycles. TCRdb processed the 5' RACE reads anew with MiXCR; each CDR3 protein has one entry. The sample carries roughly 500,000 distinct CDR3 sequences, about 26% recorded once. Per sample, at least 5.5 micrograms of total RNA were extracted. This clonotype occurred a few times. CDR3 length: 11 residues. Germline V gene data show CDR1 as LNHDA and CDR2 as SQIVND (reference sequence). V lost 9 bases, J lost 6 bases, and 9 bases lay in between.

The material sequenced was blood. The chain carries TRBV19 and TRBJ2-4; D assignment may be TRBD1 or TRBD2 (5 bases each). This clonotype originated in a woman aged 70-85 years in good health. CDR3 sequence: CASMGVNIQYF. The CDR3 DNA follows: TGTGCCAGCATGGGGGTAAACATTCAGTACTTC. Combining the CDR3 with reference TRBV19 and TRBJ2-4 gives the whole variable domain DGGITQSPKYLFRKEGQNVTLSCEQNLNHDAMYWYRQDPGQGLRLIYYSQIVNDFQKGDIAEGYSVSREKKESFPLTVTSAQKNPTAFYLCASMGVNIQYFGAGTRLSVL.